The 14 T cell receptor beta chains listed next were all sequenced from one sample in a study of cytotoxic CD8 clonotypes in ibrutinib-treated CLL. Using immunoSEQ multiplex PCR, the repertoire was profiled, and TCRdb retains in-frame clones only, with some absent. This sample yields tens of thousands of clones, of which 70% to 90% are seen a single time; roughly 5.4% belongs to the top ten. The material sequenced was PBMCs, taken before ibrutinib treatment. The receptors originated from a human donor with chronic lymphocytic leukemia.

The CDR3 spells CASRHRGVWSQPQHF. CDR3 DNA sequence: TGTGCCAGTAGGCACCGAGGGGTTTGGAGTCAGCCCCAGCATTTT. This sequence joins TRBV19 and TRBJ1-5, with a weak D call TRBD1 (5 bases). Between the trimmed V and J ends, which lost 6 bases and 6 bases, there was a span of 18 bases. Germline V lookup: CDR1 LNHDA, CDR2 SQIVND (reference sequence). This CDR3 has 15 amino acids.

The gene calls are TRBV14 and TRBJ2-5; D possibly corresponds to TRBD1 (6 bases). CDR1 is SGHDN, CDR2 FVKESK, per germline. The CDR3 contains 15 residues. V shed 4 bases and J shed 2 bases, with 14 bases lying between them. This CDR3 is CASSRLRGEQETQYF. CDR3 nucleotides: TGTGCCAGCAGCCGACTCAGGGGCGAACAAGAGACCCAGTACTTC. Supplemented by reference TRBV14 and TRBJ2-5, the full variable domain reads EAGVTQFPSHSVIEKGQTVTLRCDPISGHDNLYWYRRVMGKEIKFLLHFVKESKQDESGMPNNRFLAERTGGTYSTLKVQPAELEDSGVYFCASSRLRGEQETQYFGPGTRLLVL.

This clone was seen a single time. This chain joins TRBV5-4 and TRBJ2-3, with a possible D match to TRBD1 (5 bases). The CDR3 is made up of 14 amino acids. The germline V and J ends were trimmed by 4 bases and 0 bases, with 9 bases remaining between them. Germline CDR1 is SGHNT and CDR2 is YYREEE (reference sequence). As DNA, the CDR3 is TGTGCCAGCAGCACCAGGGTTAGCACAGATACGCAGTATTTT. Protein: CASSTRVSTDTQYF.

The chain carries TRBV7-9 and TRBJ2-7; D is possibly TRBD2 (7 bases). The CDR3 consists of 14 residues. The germline gives CDR1 SEHNR, CDR2 FQNEAQ (reference sequence). The V and J ends lost 5 bases and 7 bases respectively, with 18 bases between them. Here the CDR3 reads CASSEGGNLGEQYF. Written as DNA, the CDR3 is TGTGCCAGCAGCGAGGGGGGGAATTTGGGAGAGCAGTACTTC. Full variable domain (rest looked up from reference TRBV7-9 and TRBJ2-7): DTGVSQNPRHKITKRGQNVTFRCDPISEHNRLYWYRQTLGQGPEFLTYFQNEAQLEKSRLLSDRFSAERPKGSFSTLEIQRTEQGDSAMYLCASSEGGNLGEQYFGPGTRLTVT.

The genes are TRBV4-2 and TRBJ2-4; TRBD1 or TRBD2 may be the D gene (6 bases each). The CDR3 is 20 residues long. Per germline, CDR1 LGHNA and CDR2 YNFKEQ. Trimming shortened V by 0 bases and J by 1 base, and 22 bases separated the two germline ends. The CDR3, as DNA: TGTGCCAGCAGCCAAGATCTTATCGGTGGAGGGGGATTGGCCAAAAACATTCAGTACTTC. Residues: CASSQDLIGGGGLAKNIQYF.

The chain uses TRBV4-3 and TRBJ2-5, with 7 bases that match TRBD2. CDR1 and CDR2 from the germline V gene are LGHNA and YSLEER. This CDR3 comprises 16 residues. The ends lost 0 bases at V and 3 bases at J; junction bases unmatched: 7. The CDR3 reads CASSQDDAGVKETQYF. In DNA, the CDR3 is TGCGCCAGCAGCCAAGATGACGCGGGAGTAAAAGAGACCCAGTACTTC.

This chain connects TRBV6-6 to TRBJ1-5; D is unresolved. The germline V gene has CDR1 MNHNY and CDR2 SVGAGI (reference sequence). Deletions cut 8 bases from V and 6 bases from J, with 11 bases between. CDR3 length: 12 residues. The CDR3 nucleotides read TGTGCCAGCTGGGAAGTGTCTCAGCCCCAGCATTTT. Amino acid sequence: CASWEVSQPQHF.

J is TRBJ2-7 and V is TRBV5-1; 13 nucleotides line up with TRBD2. Germline trimming cut 6 bases from V and 5 bases from J; bases unmatched to any gene: 5. Per the germline V gene, CDR1 is SGHRS and CDR2 is YFSETQ. The CDR3 is 14 residues long. The DNA for the CDR3 is TGCGCCAGCAAAACTAGCGGGAGGGGCCACGAGCAGTACTTC. Translation: CASKTSGRGHEQYF. Full variable domain (remainder filled in from reference TRBV5-1 and TRBJ2-7): KAGVTQTPRYLIKTRGQQVTLSCSPISGHRSVSWYQQTPGQGLQFLFEYFSETQRNKGNFPGRFSGRQFSNSRSEMNVSTLELGDSALYLCASKTSGRGHEQYFGPGTRLTVT.

This clone has a single count. The gene calls are TRBV19 and TRBJ2-7; tentative D call: TRBD1 (6 bases). This CDR3 has 14 residues. The germline V and J ends were trimmed by 1 base and 0 bases, with 7 bases remaining between them. Germline V gene lookup returns CDR1 LNHDA and CDR2 SQIVND (reference sequence). CDR3 sequence: CASSIGTVSYEQYF. The CDR3 nucleotides read TGTGCCAGTAGTATAGGGACAGTCTCCTACGAGCAGTACTTC.

The chain combines TRBV11-2 with TRBJ1-2; possibly TRBD1 for D (5 bases). The V gene lost 1 base and the J gene lost 8 bases, with 17 bases spanning the gap. Germline lookup yields CDR1 SGHAT and CDR2 FQNNGV. This CDR3 is built from 15 residues. The CDR3 DNA is TGTGCCAGCAGCTTAGGACAGCCCGTTGGGACCGGCTACACCTTC. It yields the protein CASSLGQPVGTGYTF.

This clone was detected a few times. The genes are TRBV19 and TRBJ2-2, with TRBD2 matching 9 bases. CDR3 length: 16 residues. V gave up 3 bases and J gave up 7 bases; unmatched junction bases: 9. Germline-derived CDR1 and CDR2 are LNHDA and SQIVND (reference sequence). CDR3 sequence (DNA): TGTGCCAGTAGTATTCTAGCGGGATTGAACTTCGGGGAGCTGTTTTTT. Amino acids: CASSILAGLNFGELFF.

The CDR3 loop reads CASNPLPGLGTTEQFF. The CDR3 DNA sequence: TGTGCCAGCAACCCCCTCCCGGGACTAGGGACAACTGAGCAGTTCTTC. This chain links TRBV6-6 with TRBJ2-1; TRBD2 agrees at 8 bases. The germline CDR1 and CDR2 sequences are MNHNY and SVGAGI (reference sequence). The J segment lost 9 bases and the V segment lost 7 bases, leaving 17 bases of the junction unmatched. The CDR3 is 16 amino acids.

The rearrangement links TRBV27 to TRBJ1-1; D unresolved. Trimming pared 5 bases from V and 0 bases from J, leaving 25 bases between. The germline CDR1 and CDR2 sequences are MNHEY and SMNVEV (reference sequence). This CDR3 is built from 19 residues. CDR3 loop: CASSRLISLDVPMNTEAFF. DNA for the CDR3: TGTGCCAGCAGTCGCTTGATATCCCTAGACGTCCCCATGAACACTGAAGCTTTCTTT.

The chain combines TRBV29-1 with TRBJ2-7; TRBD2 might be the D (5 bases). Germline V lookup: CDR1 SQVTM, CDR2 ANQGSEA. This CDR3 comprises 13 residues. The germline V and J ends were trimmed by 0 bases and 6 bases, with 12 bases remaining between them. CDR3 region: CSVEDRGTGEQYF. Here the CDR3 DNA reads TGCAGCGTTGAAGATCGGGGTACTGGCGAGCAGTACTTC.